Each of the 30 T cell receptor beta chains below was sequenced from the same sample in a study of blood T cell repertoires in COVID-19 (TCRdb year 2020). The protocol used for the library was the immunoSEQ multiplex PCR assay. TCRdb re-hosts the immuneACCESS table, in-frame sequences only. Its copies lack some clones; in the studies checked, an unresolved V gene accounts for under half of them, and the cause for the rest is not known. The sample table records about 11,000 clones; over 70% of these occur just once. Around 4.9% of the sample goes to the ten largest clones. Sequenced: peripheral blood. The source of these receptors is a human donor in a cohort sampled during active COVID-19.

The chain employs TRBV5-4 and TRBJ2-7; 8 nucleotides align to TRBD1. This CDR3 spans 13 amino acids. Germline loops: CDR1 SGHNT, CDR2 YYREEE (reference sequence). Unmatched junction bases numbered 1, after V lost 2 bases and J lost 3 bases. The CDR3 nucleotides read TGTGCCAGCAGCTTAGACAGGGGCTACGAGCAGTACTTC. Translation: CASSLDRGYEQYF.

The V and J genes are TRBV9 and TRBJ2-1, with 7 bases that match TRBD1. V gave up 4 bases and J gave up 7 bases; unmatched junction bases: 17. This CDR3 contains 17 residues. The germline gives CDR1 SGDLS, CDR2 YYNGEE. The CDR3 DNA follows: TGTGCCAGCAGCTCCCCCGAACGACAGGGTATCAGGAATGAGCAGTTCTTC. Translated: CASSSPERQGIRNEQFF. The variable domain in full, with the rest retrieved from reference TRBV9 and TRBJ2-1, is DSGVTQTPKHLITATGQRVTLRCSPRSGDLSVYWYQQSLDQGLQFLIQYYNGEERAKGNILERFSAQQFPDLHSELNLSSLELGDSALYFCASSSPERQGIRNEQFFGPGTRLTVL.

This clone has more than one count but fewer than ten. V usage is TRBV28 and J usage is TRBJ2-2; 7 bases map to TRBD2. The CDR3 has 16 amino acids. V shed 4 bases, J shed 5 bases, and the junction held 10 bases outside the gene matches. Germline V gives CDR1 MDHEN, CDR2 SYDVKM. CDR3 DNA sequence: TGTGCCAGCAGTTCCCCGGGGGGTAGCGGGACCGGGGAGCTGTTTTTT. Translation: CASSSPGGSGTGELFF.

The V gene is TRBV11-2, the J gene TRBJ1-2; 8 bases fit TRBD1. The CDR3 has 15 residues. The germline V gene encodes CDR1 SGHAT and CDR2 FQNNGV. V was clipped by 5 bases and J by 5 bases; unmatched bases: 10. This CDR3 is CASSLPGGRAYGYTF. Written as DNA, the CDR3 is TGTGCCAGCAGCCTACCAGGGGGCAGGGCATATGGCTACACCTTC.

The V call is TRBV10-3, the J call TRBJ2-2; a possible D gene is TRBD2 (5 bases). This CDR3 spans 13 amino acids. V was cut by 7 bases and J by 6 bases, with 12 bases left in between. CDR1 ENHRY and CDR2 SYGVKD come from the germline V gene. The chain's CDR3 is CAIKAASSGELFF. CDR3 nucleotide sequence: TGTGCCATCAAAGCGGCTAGCTCCGGGGAGCTGTTTTTT.

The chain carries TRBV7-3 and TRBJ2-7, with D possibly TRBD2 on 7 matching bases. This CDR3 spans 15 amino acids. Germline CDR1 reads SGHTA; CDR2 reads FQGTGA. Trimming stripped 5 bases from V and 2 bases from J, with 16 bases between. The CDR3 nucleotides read TGTGCCAGCAGCCTGGGAGGGACAAAGGCCTACGAGCAGTACTTC. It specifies CASSLGGTKAYEQYF.

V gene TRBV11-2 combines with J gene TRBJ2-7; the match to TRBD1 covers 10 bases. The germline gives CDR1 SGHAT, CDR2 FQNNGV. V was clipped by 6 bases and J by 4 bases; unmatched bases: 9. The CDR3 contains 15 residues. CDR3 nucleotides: TGTGCCAGCAGTTGGATGGGGACAGGGGTGTACGAGCAGTACTTC. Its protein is CASSWMGTGVYEQYF. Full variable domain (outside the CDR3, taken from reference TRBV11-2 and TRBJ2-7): EAGVAQSPRYKIIEKRQSVAFWCNPISGHATLYWYQQILGQGPKLLIQFQNNGVVDDSQLPKDRFSAERLKGVDSTLKIQPAKLEDSAVYLCASSWMGTGVYEQYFGPGTRLTVT.

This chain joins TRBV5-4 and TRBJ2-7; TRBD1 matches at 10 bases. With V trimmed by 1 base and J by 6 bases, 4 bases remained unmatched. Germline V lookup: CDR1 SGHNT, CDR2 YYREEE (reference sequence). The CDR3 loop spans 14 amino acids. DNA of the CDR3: TGTGCCAGCAGCTTGAGACAGGGGGCATTCGAGCAGTACTTC. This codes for CASSLRQGAFEQYF.

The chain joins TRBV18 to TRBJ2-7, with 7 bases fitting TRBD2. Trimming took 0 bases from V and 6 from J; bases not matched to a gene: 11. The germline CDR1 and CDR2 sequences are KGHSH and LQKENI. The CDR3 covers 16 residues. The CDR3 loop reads CASSPPGGGAQVEQYF. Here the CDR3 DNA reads TGTGCCAGCTCACCACCGGGGGGGGGAGCTCAGGTCGAGCAGTACTTC. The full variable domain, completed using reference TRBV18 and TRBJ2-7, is NAGVMQNPRHLVRRRGQEARLRCSPMKGHSHVYWYRQLPEEGLKFMVYLQKENIIDESGMPKERFSAEFPKEGPSILRIQQVVRGDSAAYFCASSPPGGGAQVEQYFGPGTRLTVT.

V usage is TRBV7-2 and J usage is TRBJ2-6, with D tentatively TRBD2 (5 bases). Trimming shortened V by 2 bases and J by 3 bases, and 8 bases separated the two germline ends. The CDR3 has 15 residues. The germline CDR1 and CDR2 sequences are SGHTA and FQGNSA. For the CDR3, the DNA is TGTGCCAGCAGCTTAATCGGGAATGGGGCCAACGTCCTGACTTTC. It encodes CASSLIGNGANVLTF.

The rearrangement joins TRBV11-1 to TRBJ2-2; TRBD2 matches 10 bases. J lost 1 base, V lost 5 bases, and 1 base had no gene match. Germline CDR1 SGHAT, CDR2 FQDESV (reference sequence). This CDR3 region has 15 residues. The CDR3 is CASSRLAGNTGELFF. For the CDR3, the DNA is TGTGCCAGCAGCCGACTAGCGGGGAACACCGGGGAGCTGTTTTTT.

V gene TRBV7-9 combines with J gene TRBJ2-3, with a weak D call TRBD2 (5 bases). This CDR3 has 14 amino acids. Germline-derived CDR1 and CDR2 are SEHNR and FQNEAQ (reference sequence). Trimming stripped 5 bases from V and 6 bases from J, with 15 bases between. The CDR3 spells CASSRWRSLDTQYF. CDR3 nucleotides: TGTGCCAGCAGCCGCTGGAGGTCCCTGGATACGCAGTATTTT.

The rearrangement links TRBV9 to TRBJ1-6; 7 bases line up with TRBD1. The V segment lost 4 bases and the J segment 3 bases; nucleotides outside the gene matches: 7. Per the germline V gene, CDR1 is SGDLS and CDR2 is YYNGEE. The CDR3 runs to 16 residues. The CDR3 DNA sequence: TGTGCCAGCAGCCCGAGGGACAGCAACTATAATTCACCCCTCCACTTT. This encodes CASSPRDSNYNSPLHF.

CDR3 DNA: TGCGCCAGCAGCTTGACCACTAGCGGGAGCTTCACCGGGGAGCTGTTTTTT. As protein: CASSLTTSGSFTGELFF. The V and J genes are TRBV5-1 and TRBJ2-2; 11 bases fit TRBD2. V lost 1 base and J lost 4; bases outside the gene matches: 6. The CDR3 covers 17 residues. Germline-derived CDR1 and CDR2 are SGHRS and YFSETQ. The complete variable domain, with remaining parts taken from reference TRBV5-1 and TRBJ2-2, reads KAGVTQTPRYLIKTRGQQVTLSCSPISGHRSVSWYQQTPGQGLQFLFEYFSETQRNKGNFPGRFSGRQFSNSRSEMNVSTLELGDSALYLCASSLTTSGSFTGELFFGEGSRLTVL.

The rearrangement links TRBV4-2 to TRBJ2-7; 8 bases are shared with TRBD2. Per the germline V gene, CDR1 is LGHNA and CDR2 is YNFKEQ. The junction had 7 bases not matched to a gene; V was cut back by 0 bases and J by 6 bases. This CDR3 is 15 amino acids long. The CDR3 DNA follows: TGTGCCAGCAGCCAAGAGCCGGGACTAGAGGTCGAGCAGTACTTC. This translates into CASSQEPGLEVEQYF.

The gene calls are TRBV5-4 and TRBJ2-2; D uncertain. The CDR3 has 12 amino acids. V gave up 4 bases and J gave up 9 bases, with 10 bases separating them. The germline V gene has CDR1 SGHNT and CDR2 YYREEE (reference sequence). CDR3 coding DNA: TGTGCCAGCAGCCGAGAGGCCAGGGAGCTGTTTTTT. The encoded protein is CASSREARELFF.

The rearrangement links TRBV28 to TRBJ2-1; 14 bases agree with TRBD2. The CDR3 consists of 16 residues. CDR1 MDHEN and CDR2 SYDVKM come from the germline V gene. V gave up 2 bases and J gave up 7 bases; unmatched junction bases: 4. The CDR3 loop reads CASSLGGLAGGNEQFF. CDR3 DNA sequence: TGTGCCAGCAGTTTAGGAGGACTAGCGGGAGGAAATGAGCAGTTCTTC.

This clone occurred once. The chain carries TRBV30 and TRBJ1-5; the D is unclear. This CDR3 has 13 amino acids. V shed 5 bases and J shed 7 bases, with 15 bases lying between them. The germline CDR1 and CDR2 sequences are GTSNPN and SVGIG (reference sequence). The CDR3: CAWSLADNQPQHF. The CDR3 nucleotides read TGTGCCTGGTCTCTTGCGGATAACCAGCCCCAGCATTTT.

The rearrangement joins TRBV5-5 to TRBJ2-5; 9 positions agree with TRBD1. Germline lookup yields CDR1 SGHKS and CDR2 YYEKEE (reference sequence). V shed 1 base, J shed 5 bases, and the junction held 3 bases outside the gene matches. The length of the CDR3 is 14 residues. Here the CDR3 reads CASSLSDRGETQYF. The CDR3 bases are TGTGCCAGCAGCTTGAGCGACAGGGGGGAGACCCAGTACTTC.

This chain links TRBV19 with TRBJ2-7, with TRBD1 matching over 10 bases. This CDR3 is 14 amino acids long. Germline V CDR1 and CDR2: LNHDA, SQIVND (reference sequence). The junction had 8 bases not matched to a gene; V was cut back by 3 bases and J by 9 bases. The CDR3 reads CASSIGRDRGWQYF. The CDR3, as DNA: TGTGCCAGTAGTATCGGAAGGGACAGGGGTTGGCAGTACTTC.

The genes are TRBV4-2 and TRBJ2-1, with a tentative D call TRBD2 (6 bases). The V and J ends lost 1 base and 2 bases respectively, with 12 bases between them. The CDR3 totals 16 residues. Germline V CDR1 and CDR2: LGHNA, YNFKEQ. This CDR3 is CASSQVGGPTYNEQFF. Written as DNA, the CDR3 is TGTGCCAGCAGCCAAGTTGGAGGGCCGACCTACAATGAGCAGTTCTTC.

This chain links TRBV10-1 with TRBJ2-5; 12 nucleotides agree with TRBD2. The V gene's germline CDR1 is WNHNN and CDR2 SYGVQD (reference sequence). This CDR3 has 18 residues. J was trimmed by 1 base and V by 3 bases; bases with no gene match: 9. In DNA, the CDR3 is TGCGCCAGCAGTGACCCACCCGGGACTAGCGGGTTCCAAGAGACCCAGTACTTC. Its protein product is CASSDPPGTSGFQETQYF.

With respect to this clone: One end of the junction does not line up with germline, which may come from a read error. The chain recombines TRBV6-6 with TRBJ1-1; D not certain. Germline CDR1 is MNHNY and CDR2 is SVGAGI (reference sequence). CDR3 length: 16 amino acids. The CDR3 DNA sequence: TGTGCCAACAGTTACGGCAGAGGTAGAGGGAACACTGAAGCTTTCTTT. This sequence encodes CANSYGRGRGNTEAFF.

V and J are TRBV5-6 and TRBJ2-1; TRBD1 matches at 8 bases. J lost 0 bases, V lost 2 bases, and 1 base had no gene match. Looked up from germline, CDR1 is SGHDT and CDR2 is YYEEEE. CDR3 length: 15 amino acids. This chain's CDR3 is CASSFGTGSYNEQFF. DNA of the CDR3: TGTGCCAGCAGCTTCGGGACAGGCTCCTACAATGAGCAGTTCTTC. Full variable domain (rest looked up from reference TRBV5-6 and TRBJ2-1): DAGVTQSPTHLIKTRGQQVTLRCSPKSGHDTVSWYQQALGQGPQFIFQYYEEEERQRGNFPDRFSGHQFPNYSSELNVNALLLGDSALYLCASSFGTGSYNEQFFGPGTRLTVL.

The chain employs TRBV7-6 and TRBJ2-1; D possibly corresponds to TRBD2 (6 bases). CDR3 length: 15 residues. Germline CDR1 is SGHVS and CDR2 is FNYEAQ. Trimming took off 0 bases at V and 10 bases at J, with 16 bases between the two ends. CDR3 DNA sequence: TGTGCCAGCAGCTTAGCAAACTCCGGGAGTTCAGAGCAGTTCTTC. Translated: CASSLANSGSSEQFF.

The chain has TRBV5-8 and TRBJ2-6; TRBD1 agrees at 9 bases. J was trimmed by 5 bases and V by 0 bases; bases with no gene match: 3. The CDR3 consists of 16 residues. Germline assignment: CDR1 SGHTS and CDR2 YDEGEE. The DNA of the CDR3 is TGTGCCAGCAGCTTGGATACAGGGGGCTGGGCCAACGTCCTGACTTTC. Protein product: CASSLDTGGWANVLTF.

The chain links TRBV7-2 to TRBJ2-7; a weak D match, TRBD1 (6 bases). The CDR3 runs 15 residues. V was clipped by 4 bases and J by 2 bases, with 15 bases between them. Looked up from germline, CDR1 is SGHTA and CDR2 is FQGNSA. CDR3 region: CASSYRAGTTYEQYF. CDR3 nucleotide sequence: TGTGCCAGCAGCTACCGTGCTGGGACAACCTACGAGCAGTACTTC.

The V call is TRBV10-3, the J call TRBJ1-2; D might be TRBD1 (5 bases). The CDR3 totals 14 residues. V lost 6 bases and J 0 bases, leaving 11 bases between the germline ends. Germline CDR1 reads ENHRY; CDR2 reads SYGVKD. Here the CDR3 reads CAISFGTTNYGYTF. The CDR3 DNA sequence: TGTGCCATCAGCTTTGGGACTACTAACTATGGCTACACCTTC.

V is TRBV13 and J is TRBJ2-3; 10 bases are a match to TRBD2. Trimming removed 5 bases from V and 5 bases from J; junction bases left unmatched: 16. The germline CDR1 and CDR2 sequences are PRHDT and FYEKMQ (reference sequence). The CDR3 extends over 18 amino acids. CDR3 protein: CASSLTTPLAGVEDTQYF. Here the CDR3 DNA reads TGTGCCAGCAGCCTAACTACACCCCTAGCGGGAGTTGAAGATACGCAGTATTTT.

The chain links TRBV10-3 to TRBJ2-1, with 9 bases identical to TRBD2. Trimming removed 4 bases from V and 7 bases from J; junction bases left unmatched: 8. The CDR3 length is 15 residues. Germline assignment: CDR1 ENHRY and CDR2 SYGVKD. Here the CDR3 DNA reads TGTGCCATCAGTGGGTGGGTAGCGGGAGTTAATGAGCAGTTCTTC. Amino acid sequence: CAISGWVAGVNEQFF.